This T cell receptor beta chain came from a study of blood T cell repertoires in COVID-19. Study summary: COVID-19 samples collected from the United States, Italy and Spain covered acute and convalescent phases. PBMCs, B-cell-depleted T cells, or T cells were the source of the cDNA or gDNA that made up the material.

The germline CDR1 and CDR2 sequences are MDHEN and SYDVKM. Trimming cost V 6 bases and J 4 bases; bases outside gene matches: 6. The CDR3 has 14 amino acids. In the authors' methods: Reference gene primer amplification yielded estimated nucleated cell counts. Sequencing was performed with immunoSEQ multiplex PCR; in TCRdb, only in-frame clones are kept and a portion is missing. The DNA was the basis for D and trimming; V, J and clone size are from that table. This sample yields over 120,000 clones, of which roughly 88% are seen a single time; about 1.7% belongs to the top ten. The chain carries TRBV28 and TRBJ2-5; 9 bases match TRBD1. Input material: peripheral blood. This TCR came from a woman aged 45 to 65 with acute or convalescent COVID-19. CDR3 sequence reads: CASRQQTGGETQYF. The CDR3 DNA follows: TGTGCCAGCAGACAACAGACAGGGGGAGAGACCCAGTACTTC.